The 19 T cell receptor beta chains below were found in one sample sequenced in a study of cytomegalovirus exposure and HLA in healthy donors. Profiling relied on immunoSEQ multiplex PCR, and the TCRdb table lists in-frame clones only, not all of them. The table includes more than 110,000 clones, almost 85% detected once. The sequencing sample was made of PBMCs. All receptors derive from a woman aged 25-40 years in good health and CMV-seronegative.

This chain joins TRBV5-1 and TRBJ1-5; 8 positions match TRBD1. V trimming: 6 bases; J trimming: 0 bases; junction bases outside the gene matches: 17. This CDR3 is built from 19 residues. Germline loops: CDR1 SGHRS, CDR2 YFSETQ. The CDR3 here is CASNNRQGAVTYSNQPQHF. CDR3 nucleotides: TGCGCCAGCAACAATCGGCAGGGGGCCGTCACATATAGCAATCAGCCCCAGCATTTT.

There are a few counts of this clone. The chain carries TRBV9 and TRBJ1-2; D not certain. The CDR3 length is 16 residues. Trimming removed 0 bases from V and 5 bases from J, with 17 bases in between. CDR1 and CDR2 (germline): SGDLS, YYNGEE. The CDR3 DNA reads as TGTGCCAGCAGCGTAGATCATGCGGGGATTGGGTATGGCTACACCTTC. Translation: CASSVDHAGIGYGYTF.

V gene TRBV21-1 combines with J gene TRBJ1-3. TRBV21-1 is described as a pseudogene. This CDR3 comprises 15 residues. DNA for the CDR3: TGTGCCAGCAGCAAAGCCCTCTGCTCTGGAAACACCATATATTTT. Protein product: CASSKALCSGNTIYF.

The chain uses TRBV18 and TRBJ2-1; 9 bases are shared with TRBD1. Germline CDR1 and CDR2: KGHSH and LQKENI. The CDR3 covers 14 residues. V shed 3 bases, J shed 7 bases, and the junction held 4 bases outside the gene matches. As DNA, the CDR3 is TGTGCCAGCTCACCCGTGACAGGGGGTAATGAGCAGTTCTTC. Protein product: CASSPVTGGNEQFF.

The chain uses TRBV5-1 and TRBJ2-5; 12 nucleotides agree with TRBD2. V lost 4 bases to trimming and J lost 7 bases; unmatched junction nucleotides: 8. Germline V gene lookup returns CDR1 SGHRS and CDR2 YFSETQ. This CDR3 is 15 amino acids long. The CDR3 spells CASSPGLAGLATQYF. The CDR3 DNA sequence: TGCGCCAGCAGCCCCGGACTAGCGGGGCTTGCGACCCAGTACTTC.

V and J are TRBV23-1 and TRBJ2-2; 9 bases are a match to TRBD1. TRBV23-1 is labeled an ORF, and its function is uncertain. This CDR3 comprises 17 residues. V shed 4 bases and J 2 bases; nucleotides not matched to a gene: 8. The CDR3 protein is CASSPPDRGKNTGELFF. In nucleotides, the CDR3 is TGCGCCAGCAGTCCCCCTGACAGGGGGAAAAACACCGGGGAGCTGTTTTTT.

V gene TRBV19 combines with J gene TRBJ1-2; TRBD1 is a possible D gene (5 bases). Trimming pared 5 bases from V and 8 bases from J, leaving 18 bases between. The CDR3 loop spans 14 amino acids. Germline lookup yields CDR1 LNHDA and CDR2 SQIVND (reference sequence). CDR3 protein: CASSVPGLRPGYTF. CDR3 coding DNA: TGTGCCAGTAGTGTACCGGGACTACGTCCAGGCTACACCTTC.

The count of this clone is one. CDR3 DNA: TGTGCCAGCACCCCGGCTAGCGGGGTTGGAGAAGATACGCAGTATTTT. It yields the protein CASTPASGVGEDTQYF. The chain combines TRBV7-2 with TRBJ2-3; 9 bases map to TRBD2. Germline V gene data show CDR1 as SGHTA and CDR2 as FQGNSA. Trimming removed 7 bases from V and 5 bases from J; junction bases left unmatched: 13. There are 16 residues in the CDR3.

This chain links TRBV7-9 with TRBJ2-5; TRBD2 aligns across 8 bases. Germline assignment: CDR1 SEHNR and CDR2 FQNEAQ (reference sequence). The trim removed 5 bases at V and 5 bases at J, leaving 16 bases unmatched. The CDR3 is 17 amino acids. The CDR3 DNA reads TGTGCCAGCAGCCCCCTGCGGGTGCGGGGGGCCGTGGAGACCCAGTACTTC. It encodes CASSPLRVRGAVETQYF.

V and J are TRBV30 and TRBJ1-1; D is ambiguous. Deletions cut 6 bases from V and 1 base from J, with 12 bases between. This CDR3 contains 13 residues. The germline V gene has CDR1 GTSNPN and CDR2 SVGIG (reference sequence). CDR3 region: CACPRRQNTEAFF. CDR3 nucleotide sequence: TGTGCCTGTCCGAGGAGGCAGAACACTGAAGCTTTCTTT. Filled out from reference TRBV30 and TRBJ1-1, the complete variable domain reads SQTIHQWPATLVQPVGSPLSLECTVEGTSNPNLYWYRQAAGRGLQLLFYSVGIGQISSEVPQNLSASRPQDRQFILSSKKLLLSDSGFYLCACPRRQNTEAFFGQGTRLTVV.

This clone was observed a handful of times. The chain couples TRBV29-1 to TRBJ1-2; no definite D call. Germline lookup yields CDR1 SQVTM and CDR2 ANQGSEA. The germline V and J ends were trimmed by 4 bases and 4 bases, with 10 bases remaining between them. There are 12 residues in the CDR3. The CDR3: CSVAGSLYGYTF. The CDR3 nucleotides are TGCAGCGTTGCGGGGAGCCTCTATGGCTACACCTTC.

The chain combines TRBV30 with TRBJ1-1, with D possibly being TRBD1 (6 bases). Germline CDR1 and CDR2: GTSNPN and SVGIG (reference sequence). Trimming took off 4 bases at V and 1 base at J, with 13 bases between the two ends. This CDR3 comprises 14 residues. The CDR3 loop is CAWTDRFGNTEAFF. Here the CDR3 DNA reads TGTGCCTGGACAGACAGGTTTGGGAACACTGAAGCTTTCTTT.

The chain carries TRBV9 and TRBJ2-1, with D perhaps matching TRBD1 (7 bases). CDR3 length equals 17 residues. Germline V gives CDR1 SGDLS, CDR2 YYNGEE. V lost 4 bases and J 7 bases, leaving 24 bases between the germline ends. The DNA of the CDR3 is TGTGCCAGCAGCTCAGGGGGGTCGGGGCCATATTTAAATGAGCAGTTCTTC. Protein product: CASSSGGSGPYLNEQFF.

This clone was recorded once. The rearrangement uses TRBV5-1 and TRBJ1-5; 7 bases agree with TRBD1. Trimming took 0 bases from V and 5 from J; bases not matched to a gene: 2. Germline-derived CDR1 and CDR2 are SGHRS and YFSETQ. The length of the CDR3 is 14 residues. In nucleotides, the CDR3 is TGCGCCAGCAGCTTGGATCAGGGGGATCAGCCCCAGCATTTT. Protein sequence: CASSLDQGDQPQHF.

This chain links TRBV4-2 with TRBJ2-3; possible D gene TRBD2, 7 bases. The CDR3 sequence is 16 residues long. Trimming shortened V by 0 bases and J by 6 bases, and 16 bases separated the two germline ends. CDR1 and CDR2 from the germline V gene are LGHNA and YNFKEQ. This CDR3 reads CASSQDRTRGFDTQYF. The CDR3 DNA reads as TGTGCCAGCAGCCAAGATAGGACTAGGGGGTTTGATACGCAGTATTTT.

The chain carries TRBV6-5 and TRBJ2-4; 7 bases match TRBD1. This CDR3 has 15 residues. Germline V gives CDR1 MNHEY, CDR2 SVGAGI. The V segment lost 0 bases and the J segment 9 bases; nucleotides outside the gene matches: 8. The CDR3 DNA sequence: TGTGCCAGCAGTTACTCGATCTCCGGACAGGCCATTCAGTACTTC. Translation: CASSYSISGQAIQYF.

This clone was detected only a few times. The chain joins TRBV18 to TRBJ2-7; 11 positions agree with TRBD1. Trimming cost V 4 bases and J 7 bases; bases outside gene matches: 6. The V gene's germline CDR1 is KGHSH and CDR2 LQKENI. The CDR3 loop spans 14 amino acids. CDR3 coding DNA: TGTGCCAGCTCACTCGGACAGGGGGCGGGAGAGCAGTACTTC. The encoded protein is CASSLGQGAGEQYF.

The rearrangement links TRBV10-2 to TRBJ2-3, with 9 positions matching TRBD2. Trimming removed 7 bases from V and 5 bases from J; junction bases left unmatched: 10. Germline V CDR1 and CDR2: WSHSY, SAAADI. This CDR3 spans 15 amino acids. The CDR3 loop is CASTVAGGPGDTQYF. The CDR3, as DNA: TGCGCCAGCACGGTCGCGGGGGGGCCAGGAGATACGCAGTATTTT.

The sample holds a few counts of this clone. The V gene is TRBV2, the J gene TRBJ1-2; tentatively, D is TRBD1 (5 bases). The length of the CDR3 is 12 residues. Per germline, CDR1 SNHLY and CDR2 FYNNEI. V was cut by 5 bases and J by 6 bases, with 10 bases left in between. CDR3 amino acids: CASSLQGNGYTF. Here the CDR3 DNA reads TGTGCCAGCAGTCTTCAGGGTAATGGCTACACCTTC.